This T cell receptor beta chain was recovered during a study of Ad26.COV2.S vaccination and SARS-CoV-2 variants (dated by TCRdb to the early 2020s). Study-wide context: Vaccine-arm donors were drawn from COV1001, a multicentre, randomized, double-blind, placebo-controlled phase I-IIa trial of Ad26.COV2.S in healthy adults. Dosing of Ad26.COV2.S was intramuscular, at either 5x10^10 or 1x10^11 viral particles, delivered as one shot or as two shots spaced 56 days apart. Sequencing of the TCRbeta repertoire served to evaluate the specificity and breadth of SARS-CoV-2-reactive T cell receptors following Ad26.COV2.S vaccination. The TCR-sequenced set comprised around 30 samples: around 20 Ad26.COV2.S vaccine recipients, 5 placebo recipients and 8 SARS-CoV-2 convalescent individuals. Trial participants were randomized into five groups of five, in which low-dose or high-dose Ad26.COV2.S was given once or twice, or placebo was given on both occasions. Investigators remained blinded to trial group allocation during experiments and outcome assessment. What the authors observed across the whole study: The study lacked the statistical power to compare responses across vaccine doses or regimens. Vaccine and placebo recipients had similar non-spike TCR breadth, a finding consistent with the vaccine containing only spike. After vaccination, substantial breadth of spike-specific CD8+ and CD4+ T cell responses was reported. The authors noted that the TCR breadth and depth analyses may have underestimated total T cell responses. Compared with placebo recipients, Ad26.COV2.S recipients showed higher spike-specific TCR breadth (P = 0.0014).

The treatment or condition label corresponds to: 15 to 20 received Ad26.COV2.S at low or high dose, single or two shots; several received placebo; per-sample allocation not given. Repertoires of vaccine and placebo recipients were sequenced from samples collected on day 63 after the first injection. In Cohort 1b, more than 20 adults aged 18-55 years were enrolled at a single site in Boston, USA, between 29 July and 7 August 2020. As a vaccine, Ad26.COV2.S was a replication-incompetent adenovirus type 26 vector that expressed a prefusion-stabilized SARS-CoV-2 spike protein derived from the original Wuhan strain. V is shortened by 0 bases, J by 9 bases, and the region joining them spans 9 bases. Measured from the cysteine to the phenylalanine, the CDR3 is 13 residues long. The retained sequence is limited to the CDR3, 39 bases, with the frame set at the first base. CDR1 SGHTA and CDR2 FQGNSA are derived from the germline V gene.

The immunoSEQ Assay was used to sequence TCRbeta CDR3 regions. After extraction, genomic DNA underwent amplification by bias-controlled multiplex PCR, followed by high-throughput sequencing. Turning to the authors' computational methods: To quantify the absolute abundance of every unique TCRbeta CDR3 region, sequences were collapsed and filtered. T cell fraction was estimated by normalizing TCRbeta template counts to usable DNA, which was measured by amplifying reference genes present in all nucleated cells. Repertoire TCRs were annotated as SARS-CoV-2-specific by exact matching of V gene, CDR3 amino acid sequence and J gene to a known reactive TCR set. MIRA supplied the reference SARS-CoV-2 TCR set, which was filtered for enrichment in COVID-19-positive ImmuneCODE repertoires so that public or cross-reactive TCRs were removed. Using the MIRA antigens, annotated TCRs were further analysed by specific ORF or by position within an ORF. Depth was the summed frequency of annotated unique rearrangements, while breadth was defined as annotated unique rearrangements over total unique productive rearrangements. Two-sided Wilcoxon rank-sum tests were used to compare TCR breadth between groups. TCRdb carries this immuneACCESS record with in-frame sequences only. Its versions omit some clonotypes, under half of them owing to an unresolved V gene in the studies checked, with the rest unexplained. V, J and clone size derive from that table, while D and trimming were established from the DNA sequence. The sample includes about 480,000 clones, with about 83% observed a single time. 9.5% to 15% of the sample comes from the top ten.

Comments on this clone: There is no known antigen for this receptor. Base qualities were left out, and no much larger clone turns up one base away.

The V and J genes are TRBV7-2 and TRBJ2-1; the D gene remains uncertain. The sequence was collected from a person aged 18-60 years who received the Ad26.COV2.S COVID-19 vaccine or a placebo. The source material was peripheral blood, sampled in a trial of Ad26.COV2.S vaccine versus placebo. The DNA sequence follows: TGTGCCAGCAGCTTAGCCATAAATCGTGAGCAGTTCTTC. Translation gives CASSLAINREQFF.